These 12 T cell receptor beta chains originate from one sample sequenced in a study of blood T cell repertoires in COVID-19. Produced via immunoSEQ multiplex PCR; TCRdb's table is partial and in-frame only. Of roughly 260,000 clones in the sample, roughly four fifths were seen once. Specimen: PBMCs or T cells enriched from blood (not recorded which). All receptors come from a woman in her thirties or forties who had been exposed to COVID-19.

The rearrangement links TRBV5-3 to TRBJ1-3; a possible D gene is TRBD1 (6 bases). TRBV5-3 belongs to the ORF category, with a function that is uncertain. Trimming removed 0 bases at V and 5 bases at J, with 18 bases between. The CDR3 spans 17 residues. The CDR3: CARSLEPETGNRNTIYF. In DNA form, the CDR3 reads TGTGCCAGAAGCTTGGAGCCCGAGACAGGTAACCGAAACACCATATATTTT.

This clone was counted only a few times. The V and J genes are TRBV20-1 and TRBJ2-1; perhaps TRBD2 as D (7 bases). This CDR3 has 14 amino acids. CDR1 DFQATT and CDR2 SNEGSKA come from the germline V gene (reference sequence). V was shortened by 3 bases and J by 6 bases, with 15 bases between the two germline ends. The CDR3 reads CSASRGGRGNEQFF. The CDR3 region has the DNA TGCAGTGCTAGTAGAGGGGGGAGGGGCAATGAGCAGTTCTTC.

This chain joins TRBV4-1 and TRBJ1-1; D may be TRBD1 (6 bases). CDR3 length equals 16 residues. The V end was cut by 2 bases, the J end by 5 bases, with 18 bases between. CDR1 MGHRA and CDR2 YSYEKL come from the germline V gene. CDR3 bases: TGCGCCAGCAGCCAACCAACCGAGGGGGGGAGTACTGAAGCTTTCTTT. It is translated as CASSQPTEGGSTEAFF.

The chain recombines TRBV28 with TRBJ2-7; D is unclear. The CDR3 covers 17 residues. CDR1 is MDHEN, CDR2 SYDVKM, per germline. Trimming took 3 bases from V and 1 from J, leaving 19 bases between them. The CDR3 sequence is CASSFNLVRLNSYEQYF. In DNA form, the CDR3 reads TGTGCCAGCAGTTTCAACCTAGTGAGGTTGAATTCCTACGAGCAGTACTTC. Variable domain in full (rest from reference TRBV28 and TRBJ2-7): DVKVTQSSRYLVKRTGEKVFLECVQDMDHENMFWYRQDPGLGLRLIYFSYDVKMKEKGDIPEGYSVSREKKERFSLILESASTNQTSMYLCASSFNLVRLNSYEQYFGPGTRLTVT.

The rearrangement links TRBV7-3 to TRBJ2-3; 7 nucleotides align to TRBD2. Germline V gene data show CDR1 as SGHTA and CDR2 as FQGTGA. V gave up 5 bases and J gave up 4 bases; unmatched junction bases: 12. The CDR3 length is 16 residues. The CDR3 loop reads CASSPMLAVGADTQYF. The DNA of the CDR3 is TGTGCCAGCAGCCCTATGCTAGCGGTGGGGGCAGATACGCAGTATTTT.

The chain has TRBV24-1 and TRBJ2-1; 7 bases align to TRBD2. J was trimmed by 14 bases and V by 2 bases; bases with no gene match: 11. The length of the CDR3 is 14 residues. Germline CDR1 reads KGHDR; CDR2 reads SFDVKD. The CDR3 bases are TGTGCCACCAGTGATTACCTCGACTCGCGGGGGAAGTTCTTC. Translating it yields CATSDYLDSRGKFF.

The sample holds a few counts of this clone. The chain employs TRBV29-1 and TRBJ1-1, with D maybe TRBD1 (6 bases). The CDR3 is 14 amino acids. V was shortened by 5 bases and J by 4 bases, with 17 bases between the two germline ends. Germline V gene lookup returns CDR1 SQVTM and CDR2 ANQGSEA. CDR3 nucleotides: TGCAGCGTTCGATTCAACAGGGATGGCACTGAAGCTTTCTTT. Residues: CSVRFNRDGTEAFF.

The chain carries TRBV27 and TRBJ1-1; 8 nucleotides agree with TRBD1. The junction had 8 bases not matched to a gene; V was cut back by 5 bases and J by 3 bases. The CDR3 has 15 amino acids. Germline loops: CDR1 MNHEY, CDR2 SMNVEV (reference sequence). The DNA for the CDR3 is TGTGCCAGCAGTCCTCTCGGACAGGGAGACACTGAAGCTTTCTTT. It encodes CASSPLGQGDTEAFF.

The chain carries TRBV12-3 or TRBV12-4 and TRBJ1-4, with D maybe TRBD1 (5 bases). V was cut by 5 bases and J by 8 bases, with 6 bases left in between. The CDR3 has 11 amino acids. The CDR3 bases are TGTGCCAGCAGTGGGGGGGAAAAACTGTTTTTT. The encoded protein is CASSGGEKLFF.

The chain combines TRBV6-5 with TRBJ2-7; 7 bases are shared with TRBD2. The CDR3 length is 14 residues. The V gene end was trimmed by 6 bases and the J gene end by 9 bases; junction bases not matched to a gene: 14. CDR1 and CDR2 from the germline V gene are MNHEY and SVGAGI. CDR3 residues: CASRSATRPGGQYF. In nucleotides, the CDR3 is TGTGCCAGCAGGTCCGCTACGCGCCCGGGGGGGCAGTACTTC.

This clone was picked up a small number of times. The genes are TRBV5-1 and TRBJ2-3; TRBD2 matches at 12 bases. With 4 bases clipped from V and 6 bases from J, the junction kept 6 bases outside the gene matches. CDR3 length: 15 residues. CDR1 is SGHRS, CDR2 YFSETQ, per germline. As DNA, the CDR3 is TGCGCCAGCAGCCTGAGACTAGCGGGGGATGATACGCAGTATTTT. Its protein product is CASSLRLAGDDTQYF.

V is TRBV4-1 and J is TRBJ1-6, with no clear D. The CDR3 covers 18 residues. Trimming stripped 2 bases from V and 2 bases from J, with 16 bases between. Germline CDR1 is MGHRA and CDR2 is YSYEKL. The CDR3 sequence is CASSQTPTLNPYNSPLHF. The CDR3 nucleotides read TGCGCCAGCAGCCAAACCCCGACACTGAACCCCTATAATTCACCCCTCCACTTT.